This TCR beta chain came from a study of T cells after posttransplantation cyclophosphamide. Study-wide points: Donor-recipient repertoire similarity was low at 1-2 months, rising over year one.

CDR3 length: 13 residues. Germline CDR1 reads ENHRY; CDR2 reads SYGVKD. The V end was cut by 10 bases, the J end by 4 bases, with 14 bases between. This clone was seen many times. Its antigen is unidentified. TCRdb's table, derived via immunoSEQ multiplex PCR, lists solely in-frame clones and lacks some. The specimen has 20,000 to 30,000 clones, none found just once. This sequence was found in a woman in her forties or fifties in good health, CMV-negative, and a related stem cell transplant donor. V is TRBV10-3 and J is TRBJ1-3; D is possibly TRBD1 (6 bases). The sequenced sample was PBMCs. The CDR3 bases are TGTGCCACGACCGGGACACAGGGAAACACCATATATTTT. Protein product: CATTGTQGNTIYF.